Following are 6 T cell receptor beta chains from one sample sequenced in a study of blood T cell repertoires in COVID-19. Assay used: immunoSEQ multiplex PCR; TCRdb lists only in-frame clones, some missing. In the table there are approximately 490,000 clones, roughly 90% of which are singletons. Sequenced: PBMCs or T cells enriched from blood (not recorded which). The receptors derive from a woman aged 18-30 years who had recovered from COVID-19.

This rearrangement joins TRBV5-8 to TRBJ2-7; the match to TRBD1 covers 8 bases. CDR1 and CDR2 from the germline V gene are SGHTS and YDEGEE. V was pared by 1 base and J by 13 bases, with 4 bases of the junction left unmatched. This CDR3 contains 11 residues. In DNA, the CDR3 is TGTGCCAGCAGCTTGTGGGACAGGTTCTACTTC. Its protein product is CASSLWDRFYF.

The gene calls are TRBV5-4 and TRBJ1-2; D unresolved. V shed 5 bases and J shed 3 bases, with 14 bases lying between them. CDR3 length equals 14 residues. Germline V gene sequence: CDR1 SGHNT, CDR2 YYREEE (reference sequence). The CDR3 is CASSYRTGDYGYTF. The DNA of the CDR3 is TGTGCCAGCAGTTACCGGACTGGGGACTATGGCTACACCTTC.

This chain joins TRBV30 and TRBJ2-7, with D uncertain. This CDR3 spans 11 amino acids. The V end lost 0 bases, the J end lost 6 bases, and 6 bases lay between the germline ends. Germline lookup yields CDR1 GTSNPN and CDR2 SVGIG (reference sequence). The CDR3 nucleotides read TGTGCCTGGAGTGTACGGGTCGAGCAGTACTTC. It specifies CAWSVRVEQYF.

This clone was recorded once. In DNA form, the CDR3 reads TGTGCCAGCAGTCTCGAGGCGGGCTACGAGCAGTACTTC. Translating gives CASSLEAGYEQYF. The chain is built from TRBV12-3 or TRBV12-4 and TRBJ2-7, with D possibly TRBD2 on 5 matching bases. The V end lost 5 bases, the J end lost 3 bases, and 11 bases lay between the germline ends. The CDR3 is 13 amino acids.

The chain carries TRBV7-2 and TRBJ2-7; no clear D. Germline loops: CDR1 SGHTA, CDR2 FQGNSA. The CDR3 spans 14 residues. V lost 5 bases and J 0 bases, leaving 11 bases between the germline ends. In DNA form, the CDR3 reads TGTGCCAGCAGCCCGGCGGCTGACTCCTACGAGCAGTACTTC. The encoded protein is CASSPAADSYEQYF.

This chain joins TRBV6-5 and TRBJ2-7; D is perhaps TRBD1 (5 bases). CDR3 size: 14 residues. The V end lost 6 bases, the J end lost 5 bases, and 17 bases lay between the germline ends. Germline V lookup: CDR1 MNHEY, CDR2 SVGAGI. CDR3 sequence: CASRRGQLINEQYF. CDR3 in DNA: TGTGCCAGCAGAAGGGGCCAACTGATCAACGAGCAGTACTTC.